Detailed here is one T cell receptor beta chain. Antigen specificity is unknown. The source of the sample is a study of shared clonotypes between healthy human individuals. Whole-study findings and limits: Despite large depth, rarefaction showed incomplete sorted-subset sequencing. Unshared clonotypes carried lower generation probabilities than those common to all four donors.

Profiling relied on immunoSEQ multiplex PCR, and the TCRdb table lists in-frame clones only, not all of them. The repertoire includes a few hundred thousand clones, almost 97% of them detected once, and about 0.057% sits in the top ten. Those who donated were healthy HIV-negative adults, with no recent acute infections or vaccinations reported. From CD4+ cells came CD45RA+ naive and CD45RA-negative memory subsets. Germline CDR1 and CDR2: SQVTM and ANQGSEA. V was pared by 5 bases and J by 0 bases, with 8 bases between. CDR3 length: 14 residues. The chain employs TRBV29-1 and TRBJ2-6; D ambiguous. The TCR was taken from a woman aged 30 to 39 in good health. The sample taken for sequencing was naive CD4+ T cells sorted from blood. Specified subset: CD45RA+ positively selected. CDR3 amino acids: CSVSPYSGANVLTF. CDR3 DNA sequence: TGCAGCGTTTCCCCCTACTCTGGGGCCAACGTCCTGACTTTC.